The present entry profiles one T cell receptor beta chain with its context. Antigen: not known. Libraries were prepared by immunoSEQ multiplex PCR; TCRdb keeps only in-frame clonotypes and omits some of them. Among some 150,000 clones listed, around nine tenths were seen once. An approximately 130-subject validation cohort, separate from the roughly 670-subject first cohort, supplied the donors. This entry is derived from a study of cytomegalovirus exposure and HLA in healthy donors. CDR3 size: 14 residues. Trimming removed 2 bases from V and 1 base from J, with 9 bases in between. Germline V gene lookup returns CDR1 SGHRS and CDR2 YFSETQ. General study points: Cytomegalovirus association was listed for roughly 160 TCR beta chains.

The rearrangement joins TRBV5-1 to TRBJ1-1; D is unresolved. The origin of this receptor is a woman younger than 45 in good health and CMV-seronegative. Sequenced: PBMCs. The CDR3 is CASSFRNRNTEAFF. The CDR3 DNA is TGCGCCAGCAGCTTCCGCAACAGGAACACTGAAGCTTTCTTT.